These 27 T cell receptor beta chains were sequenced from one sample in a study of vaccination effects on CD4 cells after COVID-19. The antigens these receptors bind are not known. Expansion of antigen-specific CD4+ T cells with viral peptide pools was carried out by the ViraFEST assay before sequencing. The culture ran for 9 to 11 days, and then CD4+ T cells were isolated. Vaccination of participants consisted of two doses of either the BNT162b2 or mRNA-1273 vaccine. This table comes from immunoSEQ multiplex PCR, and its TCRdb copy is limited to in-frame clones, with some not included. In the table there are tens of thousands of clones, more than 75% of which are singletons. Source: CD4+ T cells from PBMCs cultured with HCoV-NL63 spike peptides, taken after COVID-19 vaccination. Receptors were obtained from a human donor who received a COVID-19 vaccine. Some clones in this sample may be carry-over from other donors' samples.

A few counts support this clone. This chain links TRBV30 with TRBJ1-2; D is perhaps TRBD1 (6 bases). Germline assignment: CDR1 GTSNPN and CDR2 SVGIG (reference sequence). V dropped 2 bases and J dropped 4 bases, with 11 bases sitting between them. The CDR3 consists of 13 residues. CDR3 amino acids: CAWSKSRGYGYTF. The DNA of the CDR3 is TGTGCCTGGAGTAAATCCAGGGGCTATGGCTACACCTTC.

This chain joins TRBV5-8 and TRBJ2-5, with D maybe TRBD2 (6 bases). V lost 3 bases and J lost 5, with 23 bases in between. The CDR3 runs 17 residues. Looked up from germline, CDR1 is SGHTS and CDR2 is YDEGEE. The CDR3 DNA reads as TGTGCCAGCAGCTGGGGAATGGCGGGGAGTTTATCGGAGACCCAGTACTTC. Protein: CASSWGMAGSLSETQYF.

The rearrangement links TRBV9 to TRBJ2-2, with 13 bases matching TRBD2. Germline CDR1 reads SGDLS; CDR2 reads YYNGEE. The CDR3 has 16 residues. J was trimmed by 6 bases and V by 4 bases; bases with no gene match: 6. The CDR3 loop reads CASSPRTSGGAGELFF. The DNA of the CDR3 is TGTGCCAGCAGCCCCCGGACTAGCGGGGGAGCCGGGGAGCTGTTTTTT.

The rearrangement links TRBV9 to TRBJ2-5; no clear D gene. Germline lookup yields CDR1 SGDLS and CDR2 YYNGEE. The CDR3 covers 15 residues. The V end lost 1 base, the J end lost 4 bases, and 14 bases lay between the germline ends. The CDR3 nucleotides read TGTGCCAGCAGCGTAAGTCAGGCAGGAAGAGAGACCCAGTACTTC. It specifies CASSVSQAGRETQYF.

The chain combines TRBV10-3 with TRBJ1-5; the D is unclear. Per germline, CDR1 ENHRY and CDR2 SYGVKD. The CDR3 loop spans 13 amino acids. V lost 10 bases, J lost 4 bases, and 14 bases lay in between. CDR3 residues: CASSPDLNQPQHF. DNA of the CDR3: TGTGCCAGCTCCCCGGACCTAAATCAGCCCCAGCATTTT.

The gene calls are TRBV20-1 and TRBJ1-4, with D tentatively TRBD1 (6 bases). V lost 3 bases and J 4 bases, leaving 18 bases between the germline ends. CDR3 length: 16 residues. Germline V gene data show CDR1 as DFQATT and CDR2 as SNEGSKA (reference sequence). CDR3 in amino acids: CSASDDGGDVNEKLFF. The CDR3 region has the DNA TGCAGTGCTAGTGACGATGGGGGCGATGTTAATGAAAAACTGTTTTTT.

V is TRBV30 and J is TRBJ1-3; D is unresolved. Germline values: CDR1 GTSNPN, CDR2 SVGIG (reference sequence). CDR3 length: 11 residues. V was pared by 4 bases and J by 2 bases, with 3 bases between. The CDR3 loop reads CAWITGNTIYF. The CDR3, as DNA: TGTGCCTGGATCACTGGAAACACCATATATTTT.

The CDR3 nucleotides read TGTGCCTGGAGTGGACTGGGAAGTGAGGAGCAGTACGTC. It translates to CAWSGLGSEEQYV. V usage is TRBV30 and J usage is TRBJ2-7; D call uncertain. The V gene lost 1 base and the J gene lost 7 bases, with 14 bases spanning the gap. From germline, CDR1 is GTSNPN and CDR2 SVGIG (reference sequence). The length of the CDR3 is 13 residues.

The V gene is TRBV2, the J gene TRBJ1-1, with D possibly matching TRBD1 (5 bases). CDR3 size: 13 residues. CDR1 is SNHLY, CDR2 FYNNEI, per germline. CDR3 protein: CASTGEVNTEAFF. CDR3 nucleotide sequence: TGTGCGAGTACGGGGGAGGTGAACACTGAAGCTTTCTTT.

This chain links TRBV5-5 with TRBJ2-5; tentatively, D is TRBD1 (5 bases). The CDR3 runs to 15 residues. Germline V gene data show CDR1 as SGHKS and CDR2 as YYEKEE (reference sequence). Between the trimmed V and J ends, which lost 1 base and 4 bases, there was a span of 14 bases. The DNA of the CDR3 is TGTGCCAGCAGCTTGTCCGGAAAAAGGGGAGAGACCCAGTACTTC. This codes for CASSLSGKRGETQYF.

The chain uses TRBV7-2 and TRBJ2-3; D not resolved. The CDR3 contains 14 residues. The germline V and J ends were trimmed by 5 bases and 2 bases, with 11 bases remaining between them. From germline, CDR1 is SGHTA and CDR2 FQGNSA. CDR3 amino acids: CASSALGDTDTQYF. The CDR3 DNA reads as TGTGCCAGCAGCGCTCTAGGAGACACAGATACGCAGTATTTT.

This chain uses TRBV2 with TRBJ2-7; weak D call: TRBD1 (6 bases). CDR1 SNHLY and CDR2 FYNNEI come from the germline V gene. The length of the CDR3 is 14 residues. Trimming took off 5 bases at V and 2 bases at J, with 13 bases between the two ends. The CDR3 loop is CASSPNRAPYEQYV. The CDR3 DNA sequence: TGTGCCAGCAGTCCCAACAGGGCACCCTACGAGCAGTACGTC.

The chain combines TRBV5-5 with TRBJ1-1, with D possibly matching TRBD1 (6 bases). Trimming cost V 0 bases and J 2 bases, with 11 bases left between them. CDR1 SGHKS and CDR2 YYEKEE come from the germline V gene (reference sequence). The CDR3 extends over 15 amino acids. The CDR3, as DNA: TGTGCCAGCAGCTTGGGAGCAGGGGCCAACACTGAAGCTTTCTTT. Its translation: CASSLGAGANTEAFF.

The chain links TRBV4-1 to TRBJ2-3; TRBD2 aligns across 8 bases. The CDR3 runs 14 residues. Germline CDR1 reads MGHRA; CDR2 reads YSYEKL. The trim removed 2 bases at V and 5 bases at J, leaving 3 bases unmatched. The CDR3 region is CASSQLGTRDTQYF. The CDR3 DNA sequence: TGCGCCAGCAGCCAACTTGGGACTAGAGATACGCAGTATTTT.

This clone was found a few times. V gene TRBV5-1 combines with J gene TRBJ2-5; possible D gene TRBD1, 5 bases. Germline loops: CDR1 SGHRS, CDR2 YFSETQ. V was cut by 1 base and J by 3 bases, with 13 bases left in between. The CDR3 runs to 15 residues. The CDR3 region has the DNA TGCGCCAGCAGCTTGATTGGCAGGGCGGAAGAGACCCAGTACTTC. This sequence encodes CASSLIGRAEETQYF.

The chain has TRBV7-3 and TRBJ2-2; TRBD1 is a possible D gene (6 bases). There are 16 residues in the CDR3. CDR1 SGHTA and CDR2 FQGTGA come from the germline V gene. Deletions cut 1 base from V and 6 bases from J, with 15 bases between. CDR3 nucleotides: TGTGCCAGCAGCTTAAGTTTAAACAGGGCGGCCGGGGAGCTGTTTTTT. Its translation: CASSLSLNRAAGELFF.

The CDR3 DNA reads as TGTGCCAGCAGTTTACCAGGGGGCGATTCACCCCTCCACTTT. It yields the protein CASSLPGGDSPLHF. The chain carries TRBV27 and TRBJ1-6, with 8 bases matching TRBD1. This CDR3 comprises 14 residues. With V trimmed by 2 bases and J by 8 bases, 2 bases remained unmatched. CDR1 is MNHEY, CDR2 SMNVEV, per germline (reference sequence).

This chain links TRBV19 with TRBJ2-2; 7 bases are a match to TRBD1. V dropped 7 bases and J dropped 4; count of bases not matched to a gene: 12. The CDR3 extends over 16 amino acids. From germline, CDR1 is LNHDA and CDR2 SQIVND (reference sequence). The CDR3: CASKSGGPGGTGELFF. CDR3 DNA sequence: TGTGCCAGTAAGTCTGGCGGTCCAGGGGGCACCGGGGAGCTGTTTTTT.

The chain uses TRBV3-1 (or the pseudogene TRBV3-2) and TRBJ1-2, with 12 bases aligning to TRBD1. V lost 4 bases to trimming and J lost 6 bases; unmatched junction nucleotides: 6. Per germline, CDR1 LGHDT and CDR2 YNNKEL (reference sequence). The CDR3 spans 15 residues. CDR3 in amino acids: CASSRGGQGADGYTF. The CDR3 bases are TGTGCCAGCAGCCGCGGGGGACAGGGGGCGGATGGCTACACCTTC.

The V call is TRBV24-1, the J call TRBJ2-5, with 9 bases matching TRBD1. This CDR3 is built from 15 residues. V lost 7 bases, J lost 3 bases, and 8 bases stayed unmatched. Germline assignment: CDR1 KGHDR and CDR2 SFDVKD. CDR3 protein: CATSEPGTGKETQYF. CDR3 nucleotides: TGTGCCACCAGCGAACCCGGGACAGGGAAAGAGACCCAGTACTTC.

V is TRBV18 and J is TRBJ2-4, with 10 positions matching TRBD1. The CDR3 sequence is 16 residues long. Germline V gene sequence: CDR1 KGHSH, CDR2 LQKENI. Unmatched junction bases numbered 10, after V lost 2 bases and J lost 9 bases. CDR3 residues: CASSPTLDRGAGIQYF. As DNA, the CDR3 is TGTGCCAGCTCACCAACTCTGGACAGGGGGGCGGGCATTCAGTACTTC.

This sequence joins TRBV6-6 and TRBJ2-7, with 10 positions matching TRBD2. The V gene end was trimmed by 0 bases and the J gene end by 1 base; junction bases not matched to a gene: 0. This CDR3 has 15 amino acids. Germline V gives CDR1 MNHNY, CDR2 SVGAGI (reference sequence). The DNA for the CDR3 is TGTGCCAGCAGTTACTCTAGCGGGGGGTCCTACGAGCAGTACGTC. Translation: CASSYSSGGSYEQYV.

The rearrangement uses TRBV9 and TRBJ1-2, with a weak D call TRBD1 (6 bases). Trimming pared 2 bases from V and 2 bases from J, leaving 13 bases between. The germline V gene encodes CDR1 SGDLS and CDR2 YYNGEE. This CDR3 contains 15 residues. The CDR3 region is CASSVGDNGNYGYTF. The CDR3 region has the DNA TGTGCCAGCAGCGTTGGGGACAACGGAAACTATGGCTACACCTTC.

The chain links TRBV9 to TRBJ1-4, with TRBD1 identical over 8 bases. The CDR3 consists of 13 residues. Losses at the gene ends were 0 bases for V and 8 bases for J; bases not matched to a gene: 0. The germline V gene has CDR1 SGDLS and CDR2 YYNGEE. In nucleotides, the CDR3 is TGTGCCAGCAGCGTAGGGGACAGGGAAAAACTGTTTTTT. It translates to CASSVGDREKLFF.

Written as DNA, the CDR3 is TGCGCCAGCAGCCAAATCTCCCAGAACTCTGGAAACACCATATATTTT. Protein: CASSQISQNSGNTIYF. This chain connects TRBV4-1 to TRBJ1-3; unclear D gene. Germline assignment: CDR1 MGHRA and CDR2 YSYEKL. There are 16 residues in the CDR3. The V gene lost 2 bases and the J gene lost 0 bases, with 11 bases spanning the gap.

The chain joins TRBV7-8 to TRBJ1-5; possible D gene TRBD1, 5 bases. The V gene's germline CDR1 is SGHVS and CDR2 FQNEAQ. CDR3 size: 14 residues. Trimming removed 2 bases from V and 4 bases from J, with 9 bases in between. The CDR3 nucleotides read TGTGCCAGCAGCTTATTCGCAGGGAATCAGCCCCAGCATTTT. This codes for CASSLFAGNQPQHF.

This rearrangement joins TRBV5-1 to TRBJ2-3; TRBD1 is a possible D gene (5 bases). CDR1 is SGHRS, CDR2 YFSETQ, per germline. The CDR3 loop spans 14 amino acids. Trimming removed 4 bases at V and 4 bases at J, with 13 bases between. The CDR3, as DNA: TGCGCCAGCAGCCCTCAGGGTGTCGCAGATACGCAGTATTTT. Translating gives CASSPQGVADTQYF. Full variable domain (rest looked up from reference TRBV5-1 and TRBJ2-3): KAGVTQTPRYLIKTRGQQVTLSCSPISGHRSVSWYQQTPGQGLQFLFEYFSETQRNKGNFPGRFSGRQFSNSRSEMNVSTLELGDSALYLCASSPQGVADTQYFGPGTRLTVL.